This T cell receptor beta chain was recovered during a study of human T cells and chemical hapten exposure. Overall study findings and caveats: TCRs whose frequency exceeded 1 in 1000 remained the same following DPC sensitization.

Described time point: patch test 2, 6 weeks after DPC sensitization. The treatment was: therapeutic diphenylcyclopropenone sensitization with weekly scalp DPC. Prior to application of each patch test, blood was drawn. The CDR3 is made up of 15 amino acids. Per the germline V gene, CDR1 is LGHNA and CDR2 is YSLEER. Trimming shortened V by 3 bases and J by 0 bases, and 11 bases separated the two germline ends. TCRdb analysed the RACE reads with MiXCR anew, one entry per CDR3 protein. Of roughly 120,000 distinct CDR3 sequences detected, roughly 10% appear once; the ten largest clones hold 3% to 3.5%. This clonotype has at least ten counts. The antigen is not known.

The sequence derives from a woman aged 35 to 49 with alopecia areata. Some clones in this sample may be carry-over from other donors' samples. The chain recombines TRBV4-3 with TRBJ1-1; D is undetermined. The sequences come from whole blood, collected in connection with sensitization to the hapten diphenylcyclopropenone (DPC). The CDR3 sequence: CASSQLRGLNTEAFF. CDR3 coding DNA: TGCGCCAGCAGCCAGCTACGGGGTTTGAACACTGAAGCTTTCTTT.